The clone carrying this TCR beta chain was detected only once. Its antigen is undetermined. 13 Jbeta primers and 60 Vbeta primers were used for the PCR. Only in-frame clones appear in the TCRdb table, and some are missing; sequencing was by immunoSEQ multiplex PCR. The sample records over 150,000 clones, about 80% being singletons. In nominal health when sampled, donors likely had unrecorded immune exposures nonetheless. The entry originates in a study of cytomegalovirus exposure and HLA in healthy donors. Points from the study as a whole: Cytomegalovirus-associated TCR beta chains were listed, numbering some 170. Researchers reported from a later analysis that most CMV-associated TCR beta chains appeared HLA-restricted. Many donors carried some public TCRs, although rarity characterized most TCR sequences.

The sequenced material came from PBMCs. The clonotype originates from a woman aged 50 to 60 in good health and CMV-seropositive.

The CDR3 here is CASSLIGLAGVPGELFF. Here the CDR3 DNA reads TGTGCCAGCAGCTTAATAGGACTAGCGGGAGTTCCCGGGGAGCTGTTTTTT. This rearrangement joins TRBV7-3 to TRBJ2-2; 13 positions match TRBD2. J was trimmed by 6 bases and V by 1 base; bases with no gene match: 5. The CDR3 length is 17 residues. The V gene's germline CDR1 is SGHTA and CDR2 FQGTGA. Together with reference TRBV7-3 and TRBJ2-2, the CDR3 gives the full variable domain: GAGVSQTPSNKVTEKGKYVELRCDPISGHTALYWYRQSLGQGPEFLIYFQGTGAADDSGLPNDRFFAVRPEGSVSTLKIQRTERGDSAVYLCASSLIGLAGVPGELFFGEGSRLTVL.